This TCR beta chain was profiled in a study of blood T cells in healthy people across ages. Study-wide results and limits: The authors considered diversity estimates from one million T cells to be underestimates. In long-lived donors, naive CD4+ cell counts and diversity exceeded those of aged donors. In older individuals, TCR beta diversity per million T cells was lower, falling roughly linearly with age.

A word on this clonotype: The antigen is not known.

The V gene's germline CDR1 is SQVTM and CDR2 ANQGSEA. Trimming stripped 7 bases from V and 5 bases from J, with 17 bases between. The CDR3 has 14 amino acids. Next came a second PCR, run for about 6 to 11 cycles, which used a sample-barcoded 5' primer along with a J-beta primer mix. Every cDNA molecule carried a tag from a template-switch adaptor bearing 12 random nucleotides. TCRdb re-derived calls from the 5' RACE reads in MiXCR, one entry per CDR3 protein. The sample comprises around 1,500,000 distinct CDR3 sequences, about 43% of which are singletons, and roughly 7.7% rests with the top ten. This TCR came from a woman between 18 and 29 years old in good health. The sample taken for sequencing was blood. This chain links TRBV29-1 with TRBJ1-4; perhaps TRBD1 as D (6 bases). CDR3 coding DNA: TGCAGCGCAGGCAAGGGACACTGGAATGAAAAACTGTTTTTT. This gives the protein CSAGKGHWNEKLFF.